This T cell receptor beta chain was recorded in a study of T cell changes during pregnancy in multiple sclerosis. Some clones are missing from TCRdb's copy, which holds only in-frame ones; the method was immunoSEQ multiplex PCR. Here the sample spans some 55,000 clones, about 91% being singletons. J gave up 6 bases and V 4 bases, and 3 bases lay outside the gene matches. The CDR3 consists of 12 residues. CDR1 and CDR2 (germline): SEHNR, FQNEAQ (reference sequence). This sequence was found in a female donor in good health, enrolled as a control in a pregnancy study. The input for sequencing was peripheral blood, taken after pregnancy. The chain uses TRBV7-9 and TRBJ2-7; 7 nucleotides line up with TRBD1. CDR3 sequence (DNA): TGTGCCAGCAGCTGGACAGGAACCGAGCAGTACTTC. Protein sequence: CASSWTGTEQYF.